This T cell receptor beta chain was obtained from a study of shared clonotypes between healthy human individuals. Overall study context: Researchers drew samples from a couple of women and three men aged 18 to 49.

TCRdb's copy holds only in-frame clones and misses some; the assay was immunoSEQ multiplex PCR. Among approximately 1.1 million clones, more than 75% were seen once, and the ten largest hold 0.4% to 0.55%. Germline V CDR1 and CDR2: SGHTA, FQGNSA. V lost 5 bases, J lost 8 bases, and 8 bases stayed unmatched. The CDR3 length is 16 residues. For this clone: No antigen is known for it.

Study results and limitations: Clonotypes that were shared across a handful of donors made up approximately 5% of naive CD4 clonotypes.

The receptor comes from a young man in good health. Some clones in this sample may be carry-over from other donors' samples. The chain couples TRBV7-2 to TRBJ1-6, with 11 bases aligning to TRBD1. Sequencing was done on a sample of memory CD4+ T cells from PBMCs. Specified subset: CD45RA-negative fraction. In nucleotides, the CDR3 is TGTGCCAGCAGCGATCGGACAGGGGGCGCTCATTCACCCCTCCACTTT. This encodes CASSDRTGGAHSPLHF.